The 12 T cell receptor beta chains below were found in one sample sequenced in a study of neurological immune-mediated disorders. TCRdb called the 5' RACE reads again in MiXCR, with one record for every CDR3 protein. This sample carries roughly 100,000 distinct CDR3 sequences, around 3.5% of them seen once, and the ten largest clones take around 3.1%. The sequencing input was PBMCs. These receptors all stem from a woman in her forties or fifties with multiple sclerosis.

This clonotype has ten or more counts. The chain uses TRBV19 and TRBJ2-3; TRBD2 agrees at 8 bases. Per the germline V gene, CDR1 is LNHDA and CDR2 is SQIVND (reference sequence). The V and J ends lost 3 bases and 9 bases, in that order; junction bases with no gene match: 5. The CDR3 consists of 13 residues. Written as DNA, the CDR3 is TGTGCCAGTAGTATGAGACTAGCGAACACGCAGTATTTT. It encodes CASSMRLANTQYF.

This clonotype was picked up many times. The chain is built from TRBV7-2 and TRBJ2-7; 9 nucleotides align to TRBD1. CDR3 length: 14 residues. V lost 5 bases to trimming and J lost 5 bases; unmatched junction nucleotides: 7. The V gene's germline CDR1 is SGHTA and CDR2 FQGNSA. CDR3: CASSLRDRAHEQYF. In DNA, the CDR3 is TGTGCCAGCAGCCTCCGGGACAGGGCCCACGAGCAGTACTTC.

This clonotype was detected ten times or more. This sequence joins TRBV3-1 and TRBJ2-7; D is perhaps TRBD1 or TRBD2 (5 bases each). V was cut by 1 base and J by 4 bases, with 23 bases left in between. CDR1 is LGHDT, CDR2 YNNKEL, per germline (reference sequence). The CDR3 sequence is 18 residues long. CDR3 nucleotide sequence: TGTGCCAGCAGCCAAGCACTATCCGTCCCGGGACGGAAATACGAGCAGTACTTC. Translation: CASSQALSVPGRKYEQYF.

The chain joins TRBV20-1 to TRBJ1-5; D is unresolved. CDR1 and CDR2 from the germline V gene are DFQATT and SNEGSKA (reference sequence). The V end was cut by 2 bases, the J end by 5 bases, with 7 bases between. The CDR3 has 12 amino acids. CDR3 bases: TGCAGTGCTAGAAGCGGAGATCAGCCCCAGCATTTT. This encodes CSARSGDQPQHF.

In its sample, this clonotype was seen many times. This rearrangement joins TRBV7-8 to TRBJ1-6; tentative D call: TRBD1 (5 bases). Trimming cost V 1 base and J 7 bases, with 14 bases left between them. The CDR3 loop spans 16 amino acids. Germline V gene lookup returns CDR1 SGHVS and CDR2 FQNEAQ. CDR3 sequence: CASSLETRGQNSPLHF. In DNA form, the CDR3 reads TGTGCCAGCAGCTTAGAGACTCGGGGCCAAAATTCACCCCTCCACTTT.

Only a few counts were recorded for this clonotype. A much larger clone is a single base away; this may be a read error. The CDR3 DNA sequence: TGCGCCAGCAGCCAAGTGGGGGAAGAAGAGACCCAGTACTTC. Amino acid sequence: CASSQVGEEETQYF. The V gene is TRBV4-3, the J gene TRBJ2-5, with D perhaps assigned TRBD1 or TRBD2 (5 bases each). CDR3 length: 14 residues. The germline V gene has CDR1 LGHNA and CDR2 YSLEER. With 1 base removed from V and 3 bases from J, the gap between germline ends came to 9 bases.

In its sample, this clonotype was seen many times. This sequence joins TRBV15 and TRBJ1-1; 7 bases fit TRBD1. This CDR3 region has 16 residues. Trimming took 0 bases from V and 6 from J; bases not matched to a gene: 10. Germline CDR1 is LNHNV and CDR2 is YYDKDF (reference sequence). DNA of the CDR3: TGTGCCACCAGCAGAGATTGGACAGGCGCTTCTCCTGAAGCTTTCTTT. Encoded protein: CATSRDWTGASPEAFF.

This clonotype was observed many times. The J gene is TRBJ2-5, the V gene TRBV20-1; D might be TRBD2 (6 bases). Germline assignment: CDR1 DFQATT and CDR2 SNEGSKA (reference sequence). This CDR3 region has 15 residues. Trimming shortened V by 2 bases and J by 1 base, and 14 bases separated the two germline ends. The CDR3 DNA follows: TGCAGTGCTAGAAGGGCAGGAGGGGCCCAAGAGACCCAGTACTTC. Protein: CSARRAGGAQETQYF.

In its sample, this clonotype was seen many times. V is TRBV6-5 and J is TRBJ2-5, with 8 bases that match TRBD2. The CDR3 length is 16 residues. Germline V gene sequence: CDR1 MNHEY, CDR2 SVGAGI. Trimming took 5 bases from V and 2 from J; bases not matched to a gene: 10. The CDR3 is CASSPFYAGGQETQYF. CDR3 coding DNA: TGTGCCAGCAGTCCCTTCTATGCGGGGGGACAAGAGACCCAGTACTTC.

This clonotype has at least ten counts. V is TRBV3-1 and J is TRBJ1-1; the D gene is possibly TRBD1 (5 bases). Trimming pared 3 bases from V and 1 base from J, leaving 33 bases between. This CDR3 region has 22 residues. The germline V gene encodes CDR1 LGHDT and CDR2 YNNKEL (reference sequence). The CDR3 region is CASSHNLAWDPFTKAGNTEAFF. The CDR3 nucleotides read TGTGCCAGCAGCCACAATCTTGCCTGGGACCCTTTCACCAAGGCGGGGAACACTGAAGCTTTCTTT.

This clonotype was picked up many times. The J gene is TRBJ1-1, the V gene TRBV7-2; maybe TRBD1 (6 bases). V was clipped by 1 base and J by 4 bases, with 13 bases between them. Germline V CDR1 and CDR2: SGHTA, FQGNSA. The CDR3 runs to 15 residues. In DNA form, the CDR3 reads TGTGCCAGCAGCTTAGTAACAGGGAGCAGCACTGAAGCTTTCTTT. Amino acid sequence: CASSLVTGSSTEAFF.

This clonotype has a count of ten or more. The gene calls are TRBV5-5 and TRBJ2-7; possible D gene TRBD1, 6 bases. CDR1 is SGHKS and CDR2 is YYEKEE in the germline V gene (reference sequence). The CDR3 runs 15 residues. Trimming removed 0 bases from V and 2 bases from J, with 12 bases in between. The DNA for the CDR3 is TGTGCCAGCAGCTTGGATCCAGGGGCTCCCTACGAGCAGTACTTC. This codes for CASSLDPGAPYEQYF.